The source of this T cell receptor beta chain is a study of shared clonotypes between healthy human individuals. At the level of the study: Donors, aged 18 to 49, were a couple of women and three men.

All the donors were Caucasian adults who lived in Nashville, Tennessee. This was a deep-level run. Sequencing used immunoSEQ multiplex PCR; TCRdb keeps in-frame clones, though not all of them. In the table there are 2 million to 3 million clones, more than 85% of which are singletons. Germline CDR1 reads SSHAT; CDR2 reads FNYEAQ (reference sequence). V lost 5 bases, J lost 8 bases, and 15 bases lay in between. This CDR3 contains 13 residues. The V gene is TRBV7-7, the J gene TRBJ1-1; D is possibly TRBD1 (6 bases). This sequence was found in a man aged 18 to 30 in good health. Some clones in this sample may be carry-over from other donors' samples. Source material: naive CD4+ T cells from PBMCs. Indicated subset: CD45RA+ positively selected. CDR3 DNA: TGTGCCAGCAGCCCGACCCAGGGGTCCGAAGCTTTCTTT. Its translation: CASSPTQGSEAFF.